Described below is a single T cell receptor beta chain sequence and its context. Its antigen is currently unknown. The sample originates from a study of T cells in Graves' hyperthyroidism and ophthalmopathy. Overall study findings and caveats: A 13 V-J signature model discriminated ophthalmopathy versus stable hyperthyroidism. Also found in blood were most expanded thyroid clonotypes above 0.001.

The patients, who ranged from 18 to 65 in age, presented with newly diagnosed hyperthyroidism lasting under 2 months. A sample of blood taken at first hyperthyroidism diagnosis preceded any ophthalmopathy symptoms. The TCR beta CDR3 regions underwent amplification using RNA transcripts as the source. HTBI primers were employed in a first-round RT-PCR of the TCR CDR3. TCRdb ran MiXCR on the multiplex PCR reads and lists one entry per CDR3 protein. The sample lists roughly 500,000 distinct CDR3 sequences; around 14% were seen once. The sequenced sample consisted of blood. This receptor was identified in a woman aged 25 to 39 with Graves' hyperthyroidism that later progressed to Graves' ophthalmopathy.

CDR3 DNA sequence: TGTGCCAGCAGCCACGGCATACAGGGGGCAGGAGAAAAACTGTTTTTT. It yields the protein CASSHGIQGAGEKLFF. The chain is built from TRBV14 and TRBJ1-4; 9 bases are a match to TRBD1. Per germline, CDR1 SGHDN and CDR2 FVKESK. V gave up 3 bases and J gave up 8 bases; unmatched junction bases: 10. This CDR3 region has 16 residues.